This record concerns one T cell receptor beta chain sequence. Its antigen is undetermined. This record belongs to a study of identical twins. Study-wide results and limits: Fewer insertions marked abundant cord blood beta clonotypes; young adult naive trended weakly, memory not at all.

This CDR3 is built from 15 residues. The V gene's germline CDR1 is KGHSH and CDR2 LQKENI. V shed 3 bases and J 7 bases; nucleotides not matched to a gene: 10. The cDNA had a unique molecular identifier and a template-switch universal primer site. TCRdb independently ran MiXCR on the 5' RACE reads; one entry per CDR3 protein. The table lists 200,000 to 300,000 distinct CDR3 sequences, 10% to 13% of them singletons, with 9% to 10% in the top ten. V gene TRBV18 combines with J gene TRBJ2-7; 9 bases map to TRBD2. Material: memory T cells sorted from blood. This TCR was recovered from a man aged 50 or older in good health. The chain's CDR3 is CASSPLRVAGDEQYF. CDR3 sequence (DNA): TGTGCCAGCTCACCCTTGAGAGTAGCGGGAGATGAGCAGTACTTC.